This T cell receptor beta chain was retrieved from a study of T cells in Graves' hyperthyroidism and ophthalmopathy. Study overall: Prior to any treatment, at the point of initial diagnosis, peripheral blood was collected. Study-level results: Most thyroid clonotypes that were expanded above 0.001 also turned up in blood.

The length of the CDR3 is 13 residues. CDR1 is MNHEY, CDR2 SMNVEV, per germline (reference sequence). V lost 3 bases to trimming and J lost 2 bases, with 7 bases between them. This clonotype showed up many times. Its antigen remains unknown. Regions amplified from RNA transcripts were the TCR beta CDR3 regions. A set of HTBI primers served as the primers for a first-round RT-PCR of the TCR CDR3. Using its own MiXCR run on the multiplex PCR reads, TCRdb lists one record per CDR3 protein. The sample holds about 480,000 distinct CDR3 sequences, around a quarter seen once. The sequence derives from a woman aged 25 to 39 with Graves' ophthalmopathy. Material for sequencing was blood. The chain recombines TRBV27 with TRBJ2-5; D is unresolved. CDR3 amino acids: CASSFSTQETQYF. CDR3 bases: TGTGCCAGCAGTTTTAGTACACAAGAGACCCAGTACTTC.